This TCR beta chain came from a study of T-cell memory formation after mild COVID-19. Germline CDR1 LGHNA, CDR2 YSLEER. There are 16 residues in the CDR3. V was shortened by 0 bases and J by 0 bases, with 9 bases between the two germline ends. Broader study findings: Mostly located in CM and EM were contracting CD4+ clones, with contracting CD8+ clones located in EMRA. The appearance of some responding clones in pre-infection memory suggested that cross-reactive memory joined. Clones shrinking between day 15 and 85 showed a balanced CD4/CD8 split, and those that grew later tilted toward CD4+.

This clonotype came up a few times. Antigen specificity is unknown. Constant-segment primers served in 5'RACE that generated TCR alpha and TCR beta cDNA libraries bearing sample barcodes and UMIs. TCRdb reprocessed the 5' RACE reads with MiXCR, giving one entry per CDR3 protein. The sample carries around 510,000 distinct CDR3 sequences, less than 25% recorded once. Sample: PBMCs or a T cell subset sorted from them (not recorded which). The TCR originated in an adult woman who had mild COVID-19 (a few samples of this study predate the infection). Cell type and time point are not known. This chain connects TRBV4-3 to TRBJ2-1; D is undetermined. CDR3 coding DNA: TGCGCCAGCAGCCAAGATTTTCGGACCTCCTACAATGAGCAGTTCTTC. Amino acids: CASSQDFRTSYNEQFF.